Here is one T cell receptor beta chain with its context. This clonotype was recorded only once. The antigen it recognizes is unknown. No much larger clonotype is one base removed from it; base qualities were not supplied. A single read constitutes weak evidence. The entry originates in a study of CD8 T cells in Susac syndrome (dated by TCRdb to between 2018 and 2021). Regarding the study in general: Of the Susac syndrome patients who were sequenced, about 6 had clinically active disease and roughly eight were in clinical remission. The study used repertoire sequencing to test whether antigen drove CD8+ T cell activation and differentiation in Susac syndrome. At the time of blood withdrawal, Susac syndrome patients were either therapy-naive, taking corticosteroids (with some also receiving IVIg), or on IVIg alone.

Peripheral blood CD8+ and CD4+ T cells from healthy donors, Susac syndrome patients and multiple sclerosis patients were profiled by high-throughput TCR beta sequencing. The Susac syndrome patients fulfilled recently defined diagnostic criteria for definite or probable disease. Bulk CD8+ and CD4+ T cells were purified by magnetic negative isolation, whereas CD8+ TEMRA cells were enriched by FACS. Blood was drawn into EDTA tubes, processed within 24 hours, and PBMCs were isolated by density gradient centrifugation. PBMCs intended for TCR sequencing were cryopreserved in liquid nitrogen and thawed later in a water bath at 37 degrees C. The sorted or isolated CD4+, CD8+ and CD8+ TEMRA cells had a purity of 90% or higher. The germline V gene (reference sequence) yields DFQATT for CDR1 and SNEGSKA for CDR2. The CDR3 goes from the cysteine to the phenylalanine over 14 residues. Just CDR3 DNA is preserved here, 42 bases in frame from base 1. V is reduced by 3 bases and J by 7 bases, leaving a spacing of 16 bases between them.

RNA was extracted with the RNeasy kit and about 0.5 to 1 ug was reverse transcribed using random hexamers. The immunoSEQ multiplex PCR assay, which covers 54 Vbeta and 13 Jbeta segments, was used to amplify TCR beta CDR3 regions. PCR amplification bias was corrected using a synthetic template baseline for primer optimization and computational correction. As for the authors' bioinformatics: Reads were annotated to V, D and J genes per IMGT and analyzed with immunoSEQ Analyzer, keeping only productive sequences. Clonality was computed as one minus Shannon entropy normalized by log2 of the number of productive unique sequences. For each patient and control, public and private clones were evaluated among the 100 most prevalent clones. A clone was defined as Susac-specific if it was absent from the healthy and MS cohorts, from more than 850 published viral clones and from other ImmuneACCESS disease sequences. TCRdb took the public reads, trimmed them with fastp at Q25, ran MiXCR for clone calling and kept in-frame beta chains. Every entry covers one CDR3 protein and lists the most common genes and DNA from its rows. The V and J calls follow TCRdb's processing rather than the paper's. In this sample the table shows 71,000 or so distinct CDR3 sequences, 93% of which occur a single time. Of the sample, less than 0.19% is held by the ten largest clones.

What the authors observed across the whole study: In patients with Susac syndrome, the CD4+ T cell repertoire showed no detectable clonal expansion. The number of individuals in the TCR sequencing and HLA analysis was recognized as being relatively small.

The receptor comes from a human donor with Susac syndrome. The chain is made from TRBV20-1 and TRBJ1-5, with a tentative D gene TRBD1 over 5 matching bases. The sample was CD4+ T cells from PBMCs. Here is the DNA: TGCAGTGCTAGGGCCCATTCAGGGATACAGCCCCAGCATTTT. Its coded protein is CSARAHSGIQPQHF.